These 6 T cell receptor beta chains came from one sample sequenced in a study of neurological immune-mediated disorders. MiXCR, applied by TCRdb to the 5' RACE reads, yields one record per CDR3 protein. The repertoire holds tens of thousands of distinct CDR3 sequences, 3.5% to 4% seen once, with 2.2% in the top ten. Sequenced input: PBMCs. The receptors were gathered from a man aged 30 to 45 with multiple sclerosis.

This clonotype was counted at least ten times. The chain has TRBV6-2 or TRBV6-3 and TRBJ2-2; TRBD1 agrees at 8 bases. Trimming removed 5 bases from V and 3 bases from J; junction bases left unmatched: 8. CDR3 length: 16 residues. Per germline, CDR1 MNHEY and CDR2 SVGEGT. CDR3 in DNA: TGTGCCAGCAGTCGGACAGGGTGGACGGACACCGGGGAGCTGTTTTTT. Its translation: CASSRTGWTDTGELFF.

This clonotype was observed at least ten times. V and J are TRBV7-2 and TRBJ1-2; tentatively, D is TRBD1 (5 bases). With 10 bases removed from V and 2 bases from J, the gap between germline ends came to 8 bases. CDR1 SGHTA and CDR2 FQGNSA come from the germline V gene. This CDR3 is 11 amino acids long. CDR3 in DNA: TGTGCCACCGCAGGGAACTATGGCTACACCTTC. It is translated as CATAGNYGYTF.

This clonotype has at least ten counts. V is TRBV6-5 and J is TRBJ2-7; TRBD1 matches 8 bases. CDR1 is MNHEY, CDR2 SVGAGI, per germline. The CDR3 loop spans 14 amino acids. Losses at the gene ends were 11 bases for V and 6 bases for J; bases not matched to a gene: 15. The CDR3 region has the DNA TGTGCCTCCCGCCCCGGGGACAGGCTGGGCGAGCAGTACTTC. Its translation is CASRPGDRLGEQYF.

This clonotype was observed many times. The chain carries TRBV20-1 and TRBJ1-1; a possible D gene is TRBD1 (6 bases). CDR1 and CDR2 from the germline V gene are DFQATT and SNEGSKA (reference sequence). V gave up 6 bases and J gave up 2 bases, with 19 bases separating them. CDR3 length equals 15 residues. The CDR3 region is CSAEGGGHINTEAFF. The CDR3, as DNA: TGCAGTGCAGAAGGGGGTGGACACATAAACACTGAAGCTTTCTTT.

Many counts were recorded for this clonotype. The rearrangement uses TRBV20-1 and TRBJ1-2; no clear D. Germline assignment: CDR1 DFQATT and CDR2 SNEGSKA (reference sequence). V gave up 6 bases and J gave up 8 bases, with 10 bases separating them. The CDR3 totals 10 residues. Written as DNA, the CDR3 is TGCAGTGCGGTCGATCGCGGCTACACCTTC. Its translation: CSAVDRGYTF.

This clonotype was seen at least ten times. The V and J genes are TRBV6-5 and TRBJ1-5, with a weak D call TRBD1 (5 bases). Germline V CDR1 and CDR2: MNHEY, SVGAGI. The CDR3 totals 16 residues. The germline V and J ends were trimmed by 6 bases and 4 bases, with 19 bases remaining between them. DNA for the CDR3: TGTGCCAGCAGCCCCGGCGGGGGGACTAGAAATCAGCCCCAGCATTTT. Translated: CASSPGGGTRNQPQHF.